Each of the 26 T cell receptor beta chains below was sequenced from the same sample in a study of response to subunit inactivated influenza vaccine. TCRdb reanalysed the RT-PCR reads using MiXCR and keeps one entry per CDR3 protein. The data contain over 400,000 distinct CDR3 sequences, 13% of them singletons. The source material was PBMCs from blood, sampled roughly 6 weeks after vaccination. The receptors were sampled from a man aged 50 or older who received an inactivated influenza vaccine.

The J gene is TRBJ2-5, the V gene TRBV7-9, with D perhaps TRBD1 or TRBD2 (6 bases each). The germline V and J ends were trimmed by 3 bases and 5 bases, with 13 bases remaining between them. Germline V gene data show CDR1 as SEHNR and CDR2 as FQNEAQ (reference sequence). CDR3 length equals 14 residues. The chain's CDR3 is CASSFGGGGETQYF. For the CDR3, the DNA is TGTGCCAGCAGCTTTGGAGGGGGTGGTGAGACCCAGTACTTC.

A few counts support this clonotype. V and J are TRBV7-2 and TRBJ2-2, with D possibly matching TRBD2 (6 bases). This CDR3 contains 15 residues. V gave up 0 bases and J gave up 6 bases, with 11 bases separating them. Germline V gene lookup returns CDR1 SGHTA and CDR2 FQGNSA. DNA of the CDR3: TGTGCCAGCAGCTTAGCGCAGGGAGGTGCCGGGGAGCTGTTTTTT. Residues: CASSLAQGGAGELFF.

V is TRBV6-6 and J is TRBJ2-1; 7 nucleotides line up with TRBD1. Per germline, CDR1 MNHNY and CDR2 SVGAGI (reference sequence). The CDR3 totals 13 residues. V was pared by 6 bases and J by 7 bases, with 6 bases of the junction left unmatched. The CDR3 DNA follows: TGTGCCAGCAGGGGGACAGAGTGGAATGAGCAGTTCTTC. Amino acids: CASRGTEWNEQFF.

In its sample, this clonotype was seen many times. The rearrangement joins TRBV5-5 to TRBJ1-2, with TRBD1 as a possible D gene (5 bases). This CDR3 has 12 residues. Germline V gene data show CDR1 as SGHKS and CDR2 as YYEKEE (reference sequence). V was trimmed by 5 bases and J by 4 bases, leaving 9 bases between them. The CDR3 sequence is CASSSDSYGYTF. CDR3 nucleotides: TGTGCCAGCAGTTCCGACAGCTATGGCTACACCTTC.

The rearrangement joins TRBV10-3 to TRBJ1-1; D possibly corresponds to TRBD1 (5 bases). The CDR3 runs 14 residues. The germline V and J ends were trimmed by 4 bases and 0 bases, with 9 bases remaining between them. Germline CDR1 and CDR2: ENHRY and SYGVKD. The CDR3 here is CAISGKTVNTEAFF. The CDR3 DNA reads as TGTGCCATCAGTGGGAAGACAGTGAACACTGAAGCTTTCTTT.

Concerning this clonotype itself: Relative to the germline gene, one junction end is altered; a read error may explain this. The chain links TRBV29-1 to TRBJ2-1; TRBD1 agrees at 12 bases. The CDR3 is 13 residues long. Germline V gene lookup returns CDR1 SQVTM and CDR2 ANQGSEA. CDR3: CSVASFRDRGPLF. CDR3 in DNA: TGCAGCGTGGCCTCTTTCCGGGACAGGGGGCCCCTATTC.

Written as DNA, the CDR3 is TGTGCCAGCAGCTTACGGACTAGCGGGGGTTATGGAGATACGCAGTATTTT. Translating gives CASSLRTSGGYGDTQYF. This chain joins TRBV7-9 and TRBJ2-3; 13 bases agree with TRBD2. The junction had 7 bases not matched to a gene; V was cut back by 2 bases and J by 5 bases. This CDR3 region has 17 residues. Germline assignment: CDR1 SEHNR and CDR2 FQNEAQ (reference sequence).

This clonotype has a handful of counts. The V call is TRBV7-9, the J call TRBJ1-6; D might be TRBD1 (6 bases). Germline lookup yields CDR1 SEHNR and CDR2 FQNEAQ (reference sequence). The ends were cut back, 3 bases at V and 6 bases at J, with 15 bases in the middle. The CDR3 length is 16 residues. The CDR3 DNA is TGTGCCAGCAGCTTTAGGGGGTCTAGTGGTAATTCACCCCTCCACTTT. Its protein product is CASSFRGSSGNSPLHF.

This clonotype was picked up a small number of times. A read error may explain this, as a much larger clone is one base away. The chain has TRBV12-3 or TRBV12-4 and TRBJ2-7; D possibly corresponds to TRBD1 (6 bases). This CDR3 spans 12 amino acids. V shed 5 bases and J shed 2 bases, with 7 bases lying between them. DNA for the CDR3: TGTGCCAGCAGTCGACAGGCCTACGAGCAGTACTTC. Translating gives CASSRQAYEQYF.

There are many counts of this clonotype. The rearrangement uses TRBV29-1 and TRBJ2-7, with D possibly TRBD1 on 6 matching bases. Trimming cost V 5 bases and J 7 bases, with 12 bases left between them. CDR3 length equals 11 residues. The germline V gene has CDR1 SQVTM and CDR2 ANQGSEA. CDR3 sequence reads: CSVSRGGEQYF. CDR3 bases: TGCAGCGTTTCCAGGGGCGGAGAGCAGTACTTC.

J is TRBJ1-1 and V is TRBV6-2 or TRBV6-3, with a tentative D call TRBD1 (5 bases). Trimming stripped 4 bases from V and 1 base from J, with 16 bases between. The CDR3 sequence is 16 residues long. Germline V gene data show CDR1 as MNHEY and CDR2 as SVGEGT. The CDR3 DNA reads TGTGCCAGCAGTTCCCCCAGTTTGGGGGGGAACACTGAAGCTTTCTTT. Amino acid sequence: CASSSPSLGGNTEAFF.

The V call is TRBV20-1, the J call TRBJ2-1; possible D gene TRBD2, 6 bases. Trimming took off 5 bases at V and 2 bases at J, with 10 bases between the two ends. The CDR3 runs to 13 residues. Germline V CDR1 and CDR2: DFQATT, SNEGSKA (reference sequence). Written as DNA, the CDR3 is TGCAGTGCTGATAGCGGAACCTACAATGAGCAGTTCTTC. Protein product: CSADSGTYNEQFF.

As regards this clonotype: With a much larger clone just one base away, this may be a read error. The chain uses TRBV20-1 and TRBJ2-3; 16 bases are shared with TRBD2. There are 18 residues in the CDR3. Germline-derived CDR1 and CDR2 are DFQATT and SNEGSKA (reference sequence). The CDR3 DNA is TGCAATGCGTACCCGGGACTAGCGGGAGGGCTATACACAGATACGCAGTATTTT. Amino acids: CNAYPGLAGGLYTDTQYF.

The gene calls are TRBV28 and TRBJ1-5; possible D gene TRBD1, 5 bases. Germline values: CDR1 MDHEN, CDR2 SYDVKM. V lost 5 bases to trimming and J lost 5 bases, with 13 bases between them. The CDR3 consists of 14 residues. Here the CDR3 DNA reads TGTGCCAGCAGTCACCCGGGGCGGGATCAGCCCCAGCATTTT. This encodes CASSHPGRDQPQHF.

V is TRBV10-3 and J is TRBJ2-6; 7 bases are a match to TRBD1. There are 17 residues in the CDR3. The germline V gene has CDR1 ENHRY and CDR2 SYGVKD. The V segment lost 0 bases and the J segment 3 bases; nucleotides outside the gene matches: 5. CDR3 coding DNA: TGTGCCATCAGTGAGTCCTTAGGGGGCCATGGGGCCAACGTCCTGACTTTC. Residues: CAISESLGGHGANVLTF.

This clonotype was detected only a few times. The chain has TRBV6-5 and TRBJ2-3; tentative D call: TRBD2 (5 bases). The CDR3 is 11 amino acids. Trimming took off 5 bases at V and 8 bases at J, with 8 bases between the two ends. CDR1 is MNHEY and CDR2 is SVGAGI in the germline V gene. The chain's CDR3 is CASSRTGTQYF. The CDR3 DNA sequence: TGTGCCAGCAGTCGGACTGGTACGCAGTATTTT.

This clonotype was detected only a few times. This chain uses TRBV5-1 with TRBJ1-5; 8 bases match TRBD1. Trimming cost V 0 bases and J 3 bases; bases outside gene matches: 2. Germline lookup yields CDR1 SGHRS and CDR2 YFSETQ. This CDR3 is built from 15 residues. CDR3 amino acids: CASSLAGQVNQPQHF. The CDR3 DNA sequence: TGCGCCAGCAGCTTGGCGGGACAGGTCAATCAGCCCCAGCATTTT.

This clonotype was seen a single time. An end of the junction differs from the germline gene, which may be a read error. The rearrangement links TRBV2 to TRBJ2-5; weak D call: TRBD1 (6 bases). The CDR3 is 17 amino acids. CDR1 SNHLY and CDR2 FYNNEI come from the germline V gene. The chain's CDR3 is CTSWNRDLPGHQETQYF. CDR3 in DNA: TGTACCAGCTGGAACAGGGATTTACCAGGGCACCAAGAGACCCAGTACTTC.

The CDR3 region is CASSLVGGYRTQYF. CDR3 nucleotide sequence: TGTGCCAGCAGCCTCGTGGGGGGCTATAGGACCCAGTACTTC. The chain couples TRBV12-3 or TRBV12-4 to TRBJ2-5, with D possibly being TRBD1 or TRBD2 (6 bases each). This CDR3 contains 14 residues. The germline V and J ends were trimmed by 6 bases and 7 bases, with 18 bases remaining between them.

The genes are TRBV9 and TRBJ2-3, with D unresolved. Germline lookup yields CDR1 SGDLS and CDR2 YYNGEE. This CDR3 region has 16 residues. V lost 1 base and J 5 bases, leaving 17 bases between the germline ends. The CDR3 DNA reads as TGTGCCAGCAGCGTATGGCCCGCCGCGGATGAAGATACGCAGTATTTT. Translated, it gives CASSVWPAADEDTQYF.

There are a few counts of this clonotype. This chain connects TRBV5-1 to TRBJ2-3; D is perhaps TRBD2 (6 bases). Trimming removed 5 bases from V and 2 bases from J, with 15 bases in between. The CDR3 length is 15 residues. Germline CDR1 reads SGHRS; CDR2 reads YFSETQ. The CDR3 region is CASSKSGYPTDTQYF. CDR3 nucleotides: TGCGCCAGCAGTAAGAGCGGGTACCCCACAGATACGCAGTATTTT.

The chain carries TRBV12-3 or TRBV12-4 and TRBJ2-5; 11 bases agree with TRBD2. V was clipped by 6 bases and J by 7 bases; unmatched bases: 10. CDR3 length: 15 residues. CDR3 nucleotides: TGTGCCAGCAGCCCTATAGCGGGGGGGCTAGGGACCCAGTACTTC. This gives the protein CASSPIAGGLGTQYF.

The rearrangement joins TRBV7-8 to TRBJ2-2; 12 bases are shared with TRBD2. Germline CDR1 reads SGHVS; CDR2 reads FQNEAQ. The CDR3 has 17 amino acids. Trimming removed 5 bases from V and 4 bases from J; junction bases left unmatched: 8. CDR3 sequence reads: CASSLRTSGEITGELFF. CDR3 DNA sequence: TGTGCCAGCAGCCTAAGGACTAGCGGGGAAATCACCGGGGAGCTGTTTTTT.

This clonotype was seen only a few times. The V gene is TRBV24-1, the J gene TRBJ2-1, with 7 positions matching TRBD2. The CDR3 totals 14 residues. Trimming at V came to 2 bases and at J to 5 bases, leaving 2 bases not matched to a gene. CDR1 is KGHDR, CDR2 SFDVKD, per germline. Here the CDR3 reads CATSDWGGNNEQFF. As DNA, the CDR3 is TGTGCCACCAGTGATTGGGGAGGGAACAATGAGCAGTTCTTC.

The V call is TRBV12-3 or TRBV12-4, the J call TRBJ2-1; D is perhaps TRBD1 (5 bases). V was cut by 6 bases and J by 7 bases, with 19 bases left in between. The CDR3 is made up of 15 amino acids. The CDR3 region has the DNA TGTGCCAGCAGCCCAGATAGGGGCAGGGTTAATGAGCAGTTCTTC. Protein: CASSPDRGRVNEQFF.

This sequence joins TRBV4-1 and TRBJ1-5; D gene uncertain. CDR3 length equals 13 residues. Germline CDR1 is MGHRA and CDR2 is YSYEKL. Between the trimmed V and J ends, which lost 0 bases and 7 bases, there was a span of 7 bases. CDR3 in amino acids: CASSQDTKQPQHF. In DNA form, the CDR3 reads TGCGCCAGCAGCCAAGATACGAAGCAGCCCCAGCATTTT.